Here is one TCR beta chain with its context. Its antigen is not yet known. No base-level quality is on record; no much larger clone is a single base apart. Each collaborating institution followed its own protocols to collect whole blood in K2EDTA tubes. Collaborator samples were shipped for TCRbeta analysis as frozen whole blood, isolated PBMCs, or DNA extracted from either sample type. TCRbeta CDR3 regions were amplified from genomic DNA by means of the immunoSEQ Assay, a bias-controlled multiplex PCR. The paper's data handling went like this. The number of nucleated cells in each sample was estimated by amplification of reference gene primers within the assay. To quantify the absolute abundance of each unique TCRbeta CDR3 rearrangement, sequence reads were collapsed and filtered. For each sample, productive Simpson clonality was calculated by taking the square root of Simpson's diversity index across productive rearrangements. TCRdb provides this immuneACCESS table in a form limited to in-frame rearrangements. Some clones are lacking; in checked studies, under half of them reflect an unresolved V gene, and why the rest are absent is not known. That table furnishes V, J and clone size, whereas the DNA furnished D and trimming. The sample has some 30,000 clones on record, 90% of them singletons. Jointly, the top ten make up approximately 1.5% of the sample.

The cysteine opens and the phenylalanine closes a CDR3 of 14 amino acids. This entry keeps only the CDR3 DNA: 42 bases, framed from base 1. V and J lose 4 bases and 3 bases, and a span of 13 bases separates them. The germline V gene provides CDR1 MDHEN and CDR2 SYDVKM. This sample was included in a study of blood T cell repertoires in COVID-19 (dated by TCRdb to 2019 to 2021). Some background on the complete study: Samples from collaborators originated in the United States, Italy and Spain and spanned both the acute and convalescent phases of COVID-19. The repertoires were released in a freely available public database intended as a resource for research on the immune response to SARS-CoV-2. Samples were obtained from the ongoing ImmuneRACE study (first 160 participants) and from 1,254 subjects provided by 6 global collaborators. The material from the prospective study consisted of cDNA or gDNA derived from T cells, B-cell-depleted T cells, or PBMCs. Deeply sampled blood TCRbeta repertoires from subjects exposed to, actively infected with, or recovered from COVID-19 were included in the dataset. Sample metadata almost always included a de-identified subject ID, COVID-19 status, age in years and sex. HLA class I and class II types, where available, came from metadata supplied by the sample provider rather than from assay-based typing.

Broader findings and caveats from the paper: How much clinical and demographic metadata was included differed by source and by participant, and the metadata was provided uncurated.

Here the chain combines TRBV28 and TRBJ2-7; a tentative D call is TRBD2 (7 bases match). The sequence was obtained from a man in his sixties with active COVID-19. Sequencing was performed on peripheral blood. The DNA reads TGTGCCAGCAGTTCTGCGGGGGCCCACTACGAGCAGTACTTC. This codes for CASSSAGAHYEQYF.